This T cell receptor beta chain was profiled in a study of blood T cells in healthy people across ages. Study-level results: TCR beta diversity, measured per million T cells, fell in a roughly linear way with age.

Primers used in a second PCR of roughly 7 to 12 cycles were a sample-barcoded 5' primer and a J-beta primer mix. Via MiXCR, TCRdb re-called the 5' RACE reads, giving one row per CDR3 protein. The profile covers 920,000 or so distinct CDR3 sequences, with roughly 45% appearing a single time and under 20% taken by the ten largest. The germline V gene encodes CDR1 LNHDA and CDR2 SQIVND (reference sequence). This CDR3 comprises 13 residues. V lost 1 base and J 6 bases, leaving 9 bases between the germline ends. As for this clonotype: The target antigen is unknown.

The genes are TRBV19 and TRBJ1-1; D is undetermined. This clonotype was obtained from a woman between 55 and 75 years old in good health. Sequences were obtained from blood. CDR3 sequence reads: CASSIGGPAEAFF. The CDR3 DNA sequence: TGTGCCAGTAGTATAGGAGGGCCAGCTGAAGCTTTCTTT.